The rows below give T cell receptor beta chains drawn from one sample of a study of a mutant IDH1 vaccine in newly diagnosed glioma. Method: immunoSEQ multiplex PCR; TCRdb's copy keeps in-frame clones and lacks some. The sample has 60,000 to 75,000 clones; around 83% are singletons. The sequenced sample was peripheral blood mononuclear cells (PBMCs), obtained from a glioma patient treated with radiotherapy, temozolomide or both. The receptors shown here come from a woman between 18 and 29 years old with glioma. Some clones in this sample may be carry-over from other donors' samples. The CDR3 runs from the conserved cysteine through the conserved F or W. The D gene is left open where the match is weak. Rows may omit the clone size; those that give it use once, few, many or a size class.

J gene | CDR3 length | clone size | V gene | D gene | CDR3 protein | CDR3 DNA
TRBJ1-1 | 14 | NA | TRBV5-1 | NA | CASSLMRNPTEAFF | TGCGCCAGCAGCTTGATGAGAAATCCAACTGAAGCTTTCTTT
TRBJ2-7 | 13 | NA | TRBV7-7 | NA | CASSLGAGSEQYF | TGTGCTAGCAGCTTAGGGGCAGGGAGCGAGCAGTACTTC
TRBJ2-3 | 18 | NA | TRBV5-1 | TRBD2 | CASRSGLAGGWSTDTQYF | TGCGCCAGCAGGTCTGGACTAGCGGGAGGGTGGAGCACAGATACGCAGTATTTT
TRBJ2-3 | 15 | NA | TRBV14 | NA | CASSLRVQNTDTQYF | TGTGCCAGCAGCCTCAGGGTACAAAACACAGATACGCAGTATTTT
TRBJ1-1 | 15 | NA | TRBV7-8 | TRBD1 | CASSFEPTGETEAFF | TGTGCCAGCAGCTTCGAACCGACAGGGGAAACTGAAGCTTTCTTT
TRBJ1-5 | 17 | few | TRBV14 | NA | CASSPPLTVYSNQPQHF | TGTGCCAGCAGCCCCCCTCTCACCGTTTATAGCAATCAGCCCCAGCATTTT
TRBJ2-7 | 11 | NA | TRBV6-6 | NA | CASESDYEQYF | TGTGCCAGCGAAAGTGATTACGAGCAGTACTTC
TRBJ2-7 | 13 | NA | TRBV2 | NA | CASSEAAGTEQYF | TGTGCCAGCAGTGAAGCGGCCGGGACAGAGCAGTACTTC
TRBJ2-7 | 14 | NA | TRBV10-1 | TRBD1 | CASSVGAGGYEQYF | TGCGCCAGCAGTGTGGGGGCAGGGGGCTACGAGCAGTACTTC
TRBJ2-3 | 16 | NA | TRBV5-1 | TRBD2 | CASSFLGGSLTDTQYF | TGCGCCAGCAGCTTTCTTGGCGGGAGTTTGACAGATACGCAGTATTTT
TRBJ1-2 | 10 | NA | TRBV30 | NA | CAHRVKSYTF | TGTGCCCATCGGGTCAAGAGCTACACCTTC
TRBJ1-2 | 15 | NA | TRBV30 | TRBD1 | CAWSPGGVSVHGYTF | TGTGCCTGGAGTCCAGGGGGCGTGAGCGTCCATGGCTACACCTTC
TRBJ1-6 | 16 | NA | TRBV5-6 | TRBD1 | CASTPSRTGYNSPLHF | TGTGCCAGCACCCCGTCCCGGACAGGTTATAATTCACCCCTCCACTTT
TRBJ1-1 | 15 | NA | TRBV5-1 | NA | CASSLGQSLNTEAFF | TGCGCCAGCAGCTTGGGACAGTCTCTCAACACTGAAGCTTTCTTT
TRBJ2-2 | 14 | few | TRBV11-2 | NA | CASSFSTGPGELFF | TGTGCCAGCAGCTTCTCGACAGGACCCGGGGAGCTGTTTTTT
TRBJ2-5 | 13 | NA | TRBV7-9 | NA | CASSPRLIETQYF | TGTGCCAGCAGCCCCCGCTTAATAGAGACCCAGTACTTC
TRBJ2-7 | 16 | NA | TRBV7-8 | NA | CASSSRGGGGSYEQYF | TGTGCCAGCAGCTCCAGAGGGGGCGGGGGCTCCTACGAGCAGTACTTC
TRBJ1-2 | 13 | NA | TRBV6-6 | NA | CASSYDQYYGYTF | TGTGCCAGCAGTTACGACCAGTACTATGGCTACACCTTC
TRBJ2-7 | 16 | NA | TRBV7-2 | TRBD1 | CASSLGAGGSLHEQYF | TGTGCCAGCAGCTTAGGCGCAGGGGGAAGCCTCCACGAGCAGTACTTC
TRBJ1-4 | 15 | once | TRBV30 | NA | CAWRDPTATNEKLFF | TGTGCCTGGCGGGACCCGACGGCAACTAATGAAAAACTGTTTTTT
TRBJ1-4 | 15 | NA | TRBV7-9 | NA | CASSKARGQDEKLFF | TGTGCCAGCAGTAAAGCACGGGGGCAGGACGAAAAACTGTTTTTT
TRBJ1-1 | 13 | NA | TRBV29-1 | TRBD1 | CSAGQGKNTEAFF | TGCAGCGCTGGACAGGGAAAAAACACTGAAGCTTTCTTT
TRBJ1-2 | 15 | NA | TRBV9 | TRBD1 | CASSVADRGTYGYTF | TGTGCCAGCAGCGTAGCGGACAGGGGGACCTATGGCTACACCTTC
TRBJ2-1 | 12 | NA | TRBV29-1 | TRBD1 | CSARTGSNEQFF | TGCAGCGCCAGGACAGGCTCCAATGAGCAGTTCTTC
TRBJ1-1 | 14 | NA | TRBV9 | TRBD1 | CASSVARGGTEAFF | TGTGCCAGCAGCGTAGCCAGGGGGGGTACTGAAGCTTTCTTT
TRBJ1-1 | 12 | NA | TRBV5-8 | NA | CAGGMMNTEAFF | TGTGCCGGGGGGATGATGAACACTGAAGCTTTCTTT
TRBJ2-7 | 12 | NA | TRBV7-9 | TRBD2 | CASLGGTYEQYF | TGTGCCAGCCTGGGGGGGACCTACGAGCAGTACTTC
TRBJ2-7 | 11 | NA | TRBV27 | NA | CASRSAGEQYF | TGTGCCAGCAGATCCGCGGGGGAGCAGTACTTC
TRBJ1-4 | 14 | NA | TRBV2 | TRBD1 | CASTTGGGNEKLFF | TGTGCCAGCACCACAGGGGGGGGGAATGAAAAACTGTTTTTT
TRBJ2-3 | 14 | NA | TRBV5-6 | NA | CASSLGAGTDTQYF | TGTGCCAGCAGCTTGGGGGCAGGGACAGATACGCAGTATTTT
TRBJ2-6 | 13 | NA | TRBV6-6 | NA | CASGGSRANVLTF | TGTGCCAGCGGGGGCAGCCGGGCCAACGTCCTGACTTTC
TRBJ2-1 | 14 | NA | TRBV5-1 | NA | CASSTDGGGNEQFF | TGCGCCAGCAGCACCGACGGGGGAGGCAATGAGCAGTTCTTC
TRBJ1-1 | 16 | NA | TRBV7-9 | NA | CASSQPSGRLNTEAFF | TGTGCCAGCAGTCAACCATCCGGGCGGTTGAACACTGAAGCTTTCTTT
TRBJ1-5 | 12 | NA | TRBV6-5 | NA | CASSSDGVREHF | TGTGCCAGCAGTTCCGATGGAGTCAGGGAGCATTTT
TRBJ2-3 | 13 | NA | TRBV5-4 | NA | CASSQTSADTQYF | TGTGCCAGCAGCCAGACTAGTGCAGATACGCAGTATTTT
TRBJ1-2 | 15 | NA | TRBV9 | NA | CASSPSGGRWAGYTF | TGTGCCAGCAGCCCTAGCGGGGGGCGATGGGCTGGCTACACCTTC
TRBJ2-6 | 15 | NA | TRBV5-4 | NA | CASSLQGSGANVLTF | TGTGCCAGCAGCCTCCAGGGCTCTGGGGCCAACGTCCTGACTTTC
TRBJ1-4 | 14 | NA | TRBV25-1 | NA | CASSELGSREKLFF | TGTGCCAGCAGTGAATTAGGGAGTCGCGAAAAACTGTTTTTT
TRBJ2-1 | 15 | few | TRBV5-1 | NA | CASSLLLPADNEQFF | TGCGCCAGCAGCTTACTTCTTCCCGCGGACAATGAGCAGTTCTTC
TRBJ1-1 | 13 | NA | TRBV4-3 | NA | CASSREGYTEAFF | TGCGCCAGCAGCCGAGAGGGGTACACTGAAGCTTTCTTT